The following is a T cell receptor (beta chain) sequence with its context. Its antigen remains unknown. The team produced cDNA through 5'RACE using 10-nucleotide random UMIs. MiXCR was run by TCRdb on the 5' RACE reads, yielding one entry per CDR3 protein. Among tens of thousands of distinct CDR3 sequences listed, 9.4% were seen once. The record originates from a study of neurological immune-mediated disorders. Points from the study as a whole: HTLV-1-associated myelopathy had the most TCR clonal expansion, whereas multiple sclerosis had the least (lower than in healthy controls).

The CDR3 length is 14 residues. Looked up from germline, CDR1 is ENHRY and CDR2 is SYGVKD. The V and J ends lost 7 bases and 4 bases, in that order; junction bases with no gene match: 8. V is TRBV10-3 and J is TRBJ2-3, with TRBD1 matching over 7 bases. Sequenced: PBMCs. The origin of this receptor is a man in his fifties in good health. The CDR3 protein is CAINRDSEADTQYF. Here the CDR3 DNA reads TGTGCCATCAACCGGGACAGCGAGGCAGATACGCAGTATTTT.